Listed below are T cell receptor beta chains from one sample, sequenced in a study of blood T cell repertoires in COVID-19. TCRdb keeps only in-frame clones here, not all; method: immunoSEQ multiplex PCR. The table lists tens of thousands of clones, approximately 88% of them singletons, with about 3.2% in the top ten. The sequencing input was peripheral blood. The origin of the receptors is a woman in her 70s with acute or convalescent COVID-19. CDR3s include the opening cysteine and the closing phenylalanine or tryptophan. The order of the fields is CDR3 protein, V gene, clone size, J gene. Some rows mark clone size as missing; the rest say once, few, many or name a class of expanded clone.

CDR3: CASRDRGGGELFF
V: TRBV6-5
size: -
J: TRBJ2-2

CDR3: CASNAGSGVYTGGYTF
V: TRBV6-6
size: -
J: TRBJ1-2

CDR3: CASSEPGTSYNEQFF
V: TRBV6-1
size: -
J: TRBJ2-1

CDR3: CASRAGNSYNEQFF
V: TRBV7-2
size: -
J: TRBJ2-1

CDR3: CASSPAGGEAETQYF
V: TRBV11-3
size: -
J: TRBJ2-5

CDR3: CASSPSLTVTNEKLFF
V: TRBV18
size: -
J: TRBJ1-4

CDR3: CASSIGRGLNEKLFF
V: TRBV19
size: -
J: TRBJ1-4

CDR3: CASSPQGQARSSIGNTIYF
V: TRBV18
size: -
J: TRBJ1-3

CDR3: CASSIWGQPNYGYTF
V: TRBV19
size: -
J: TRBJ1-2

CDR3: CASSTEQGYYGYTF
V: TRBV28
size: -
J: TRBJ1-2

CDR3: CASVRTSGSNEQYF
V: TRBV2
size: -
J: TRBJ2-7

CDR3: CASSQEALAGGRGTQYF
V: TRBV3-1/TRBV3-2
size: -
J: TRBJ2-3

CDR3: CASSFPGGFEYTEAFF
V: TRBV5-5
size: -
J: TRBJ1-1

CDR3: CASSPRTGSHEQYF
V: TRBV28
size: -
J: TRBJ2-7

CDR3: CASSTRTSGGGTDTQYF
V: TRBV2
size: -
J: TRBJ2-3

CDR3: CASSEPRSGAGNTIYF
V: TRBV6-1
size: -
J: TRBJ1-3

CDR3: CASSGLTGLAGNTGELFF
V: TRBV10-2
size: -
J: TRBJ2-2

CDR3: CASSRDRVSAEAFF
V: TRBV18
size: once
J: TRBJ1-1

CDR3: CASSKKTGGRTDTQYF
V: TRBV5-4
size: -
J: TRBJ2-3

CDR3: CASSRQYAKNIQYF
V: TRBV11-2
size: -
J: TRBJ2-4

CDR3: CASSPVSQTNEKLFF
V: TRBV11-2
size: -
J: TRBJ1-4